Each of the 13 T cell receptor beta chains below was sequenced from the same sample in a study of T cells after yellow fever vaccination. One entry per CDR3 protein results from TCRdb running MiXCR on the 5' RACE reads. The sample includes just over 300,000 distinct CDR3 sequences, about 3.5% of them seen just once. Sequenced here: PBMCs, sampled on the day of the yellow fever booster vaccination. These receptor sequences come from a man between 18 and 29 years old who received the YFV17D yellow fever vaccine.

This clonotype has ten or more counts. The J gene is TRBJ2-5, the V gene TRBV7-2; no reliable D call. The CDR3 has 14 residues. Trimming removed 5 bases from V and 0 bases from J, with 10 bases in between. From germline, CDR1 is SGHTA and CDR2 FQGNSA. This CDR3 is CASSQLGNQETQYF. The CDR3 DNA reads TGTGCCAGCAGCCAACTTGGGAACCAAGAGACCCAGTACTTC.

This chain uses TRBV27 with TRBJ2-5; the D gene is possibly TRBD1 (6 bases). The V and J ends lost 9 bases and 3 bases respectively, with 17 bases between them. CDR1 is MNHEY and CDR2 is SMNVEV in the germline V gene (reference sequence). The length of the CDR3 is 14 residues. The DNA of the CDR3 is TGTGCCAGTCGAAGGGACACCTGGGAAGAGACCCAGTACTTC. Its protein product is CASRRDTWEETQYF.

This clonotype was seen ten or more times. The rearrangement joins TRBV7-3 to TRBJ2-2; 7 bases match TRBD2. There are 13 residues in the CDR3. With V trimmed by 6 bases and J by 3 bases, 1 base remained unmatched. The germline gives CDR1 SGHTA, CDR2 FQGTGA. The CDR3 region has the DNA TGTGCCAGCAGGGGGGGGGACACCGGGGAGCTGTTTTTT. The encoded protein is CASRGGDTGELFF.

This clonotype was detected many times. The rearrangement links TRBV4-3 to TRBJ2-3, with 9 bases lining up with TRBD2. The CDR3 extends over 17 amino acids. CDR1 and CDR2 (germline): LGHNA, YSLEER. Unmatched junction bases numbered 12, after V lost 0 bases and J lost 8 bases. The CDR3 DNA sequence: TGCGCCAGCAGCCAAGATCTCGCGGGGGGGCCCAGCGGTACGCAGTATTTT. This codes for CASSQDLAGGPSGTQYF.

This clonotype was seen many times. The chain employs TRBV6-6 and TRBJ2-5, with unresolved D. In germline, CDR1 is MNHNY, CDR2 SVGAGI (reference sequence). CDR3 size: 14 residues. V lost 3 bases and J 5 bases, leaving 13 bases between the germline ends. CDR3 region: CASSYGRLSETQYF. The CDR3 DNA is TGTGCCAGCAGTTATGGTCGGCTTTCGGAGACCCAGTACTTC.

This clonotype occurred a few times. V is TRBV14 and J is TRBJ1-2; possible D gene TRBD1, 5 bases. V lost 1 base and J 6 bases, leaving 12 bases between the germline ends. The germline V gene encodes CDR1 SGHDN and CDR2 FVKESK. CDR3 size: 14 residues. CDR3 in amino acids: CASSQVGETNGYTF. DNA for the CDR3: TGTGCCAGCAGCCAAGTGGGGGAGACTAATGGCTACACCTTC.

CDR3 DNA sequence: TGTGCCAGCAGTTCGACCCAGACGGGCCGCAATCAGCCCCAGCATTTT. Its translation is CASSSTQTGRNQPQHF. The V call is TRBV6-2 or TRBV6-3, the J call TRBJ1-5, with D hard to call. Trimming cost V 4 bases and J 2 bases, with 15 bases left between them. Germline CDR1 MNHEY, CDR2 SVGEGT. This CDR3 has 16 residues.

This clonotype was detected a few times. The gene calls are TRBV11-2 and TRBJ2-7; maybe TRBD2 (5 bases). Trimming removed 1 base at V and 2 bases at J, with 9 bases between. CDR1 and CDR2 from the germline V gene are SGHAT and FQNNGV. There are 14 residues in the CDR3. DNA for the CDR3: TGTGCCAGCAGCTTAGGAGGACTTACCTACGAGCAGTACGTC. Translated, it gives CASSLGGLTYEQYV.

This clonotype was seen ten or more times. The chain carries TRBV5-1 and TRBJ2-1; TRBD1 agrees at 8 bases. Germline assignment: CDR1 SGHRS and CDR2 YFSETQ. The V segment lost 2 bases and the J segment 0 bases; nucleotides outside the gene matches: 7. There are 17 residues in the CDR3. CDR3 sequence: CASSLSDRGASYNEQFF. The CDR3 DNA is TGCGCCAGCAGCTTATCAGACAGGGGAGCCTCCTACAATGAGCAGTTCTTC.

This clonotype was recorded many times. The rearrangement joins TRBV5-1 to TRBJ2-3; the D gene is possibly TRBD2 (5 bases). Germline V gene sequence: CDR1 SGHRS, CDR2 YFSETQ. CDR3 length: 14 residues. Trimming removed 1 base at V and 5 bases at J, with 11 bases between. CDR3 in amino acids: CASSLRGPLDTQYF. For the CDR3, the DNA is TGCGCCAGCAGCTTGAGAGGGCCTCTAGATACGCAGTATTTT.

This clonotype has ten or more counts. The CDR3: CSAQRVLVNTEAFF. DNA of the CDR3: TGCAGTGCCCAAAGAGTACTCGTGAACACTGAAGCTTTCTTT. V and J are TRBV20-1 and TRBJ1-1; no clear D gene. The CDR3 spans 14 residues. V was cut by 6 bases and J by 0 bases, with 14 bases left in between. Germline V CDR1 and CDR2: DFQATT, SNEGSKA (reference sequence).

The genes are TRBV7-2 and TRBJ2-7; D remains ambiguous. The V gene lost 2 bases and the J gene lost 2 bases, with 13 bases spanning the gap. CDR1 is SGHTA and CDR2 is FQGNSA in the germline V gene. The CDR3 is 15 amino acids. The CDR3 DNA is TGTGCCAGCAGCTTATACCTAGAGCCCACCTACGAGCAGTACTTC. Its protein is CASSLYLEPTYEQYF.

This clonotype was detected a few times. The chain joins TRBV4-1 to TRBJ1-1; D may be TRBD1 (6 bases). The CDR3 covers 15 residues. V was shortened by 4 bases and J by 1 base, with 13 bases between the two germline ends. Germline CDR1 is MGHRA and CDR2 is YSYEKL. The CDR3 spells CASSLPTGGNTEAFF. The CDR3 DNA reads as TGCGCCAGCAGCCTGCCGACAGGTGGGAACACTGAAGCTTTCTTT.